This T cell receptor (beta chain) stems from a study of blood T cell repertoires in COVID-19. Across the study: Sources were T cells, B-cell-depleted T cells, or PBMCs; the material itself was cDNA or gDNA.

Unmatched junction bases numbered 14, after V lost 6 bases and J lost 5 bases. The V gene's germline CDR1 is MRHNA and CDR2 SNTAGT. CDR3 length: 18 residues. In the original workflow: For nucleated cells, counts were estimated from reference gene primer amplification. Assay used: immunoSEQ multiplex PCR; TCRdb lists only in-frame clones, some missing. V, J and clone size derive from that table, while D and trimming were established from the DNA sequence. The sample consists of roughly 260,000 clones, 82% of them appearing once. The gene calls are TRBV6-4 and TRBJ2-1, with 12 bases that match TRBD2. The specimen sequenced was peripheral blood. This TCR was recovered from a woman aged 18-29 years with acute or convalescent COVID-19. The CDR3 nucleotides are TGTGCCAGCAGACCCTCTAGCGGGAGGGCCCTGGGGGACAATGAGCAGTTCTTC. Its translation: CASRPSSGRALGDNEQFF.